This is a list of T cell receptor beta chains from one sample in a study of response to subunit inactivated influenza vaccine. TCRdb called the RT-PCR reads again in MiXCR, with one record for every CDR3 protein. The sample consists of under 550,000 distinct CDR3 sequences, under 9% of them appearing once. Source: PBMCs from blood, taken around 25 months after vaccination. Receptors were obtained from a man aged 45 to 75 who received an inactivated influenza vaccine. CDR3s include the opening cysteine and the closing phenylalanine or tryptophan. Each record gives: J gene, clone size, V gene, D gene, CDR3 DNA, CDR3 protein. The D gene is left open where the match is weak. Clone size is given for some rows only: seen once, a few or many times, or a class if the clone is expanded.

J gene: TRBJ2-1
clone size: few
V gene: TRBV29-1
D gene: TRBD2
CDR3 DNA: TGCAGCGCCCAACCCAGCGGGACTCTACATGAGCAGTTCTTC
CDR3 protein: CSAQPSGTLHEQFF

J gene: TRBJ1-2
clone size: many
V gene: TRBV11-2
D gene: .
CDR3 DNA: TGTGCCAGCAGCGCCTACAGGGAAACAGCCTTC
CDR3 protein: CASSAYRETAF

J gene: TRBJ1-4
clone size: few
V gene: TRBV7-6
D gene: .
CDR3 DNA: TGTGCCAGCAGCAAGGGGGTATCTAATGAAAAACTGTTTTTT
CDR3 protein: CASSKGVSNEKLFF

J gene: TRBJ2-7
clone size: few
V gene: TRBV12-3/TRBV12-4
D gene: TRBD1
CDR3 DNA: TGTGCCAGCAGTCTGACAGGGCGTGAGCAGTACTTC
CDR3 protein: CASSLTGREQYF

J gene: TRBJ2-1
clone size: many
V gene: TRBV20-1
D gene: TRBD2
CDR3 DNA: TGCAGTGCTAGAGATTCGCGTCGGCTAGCGGAGGCCAATGAGCAGTTCTTC
CDR3 protein: CSARDSRRLAEANEQFF

J gene: TRBJ2-3
clone size: many
V gene: TRBV12-3/TRBV12-4
D gene: .
CDR3 DNA: TGTGCCAGCAGTCTGAGGACAGGCGGGGGGAATACGCAGTATTTT
CDR3 protein: CASSLRTGGGNTQYF

J gene: TRBJ1-1
clone size: many
V gene: TRBV25-1
D gene: TRBD1
CDR3 DNA: TGTGCCAGCAGAGGACAGGGGGGGAACACTGAAGCTTTCTTT
CDR3 protein: CASRGQGGNTEAFF

J gene: TRBJ2-7
clone size: .
V gene: TRBV3-1
D gene: .
CDR3 DNA: TGTGCCAGCAGCCAAATTTGGGCAGCGAACTACGAGCAGTACTTC
CDR3 protein: CASSQIWAANYEQYF

J gene: TRBJ1-5
clone size: many
V gene: TRBV3-1
D gene: .
CDR3 DNA: TGTGCCAGCAGCCAAGCCGGAAGCAATCAGCCCCAGCATTTT
CDR3 protein: CASSQAGSNQPQHF

J gene: TRBJ2-7
clone size: many
V gene: TRBV4-1
D gene: .
CDR3 DNA: TGCGCCAGCAGCCTAAGTGTACAGGAGTCCTACGAGCAGTACTTC
CDR3 protein: CASSLSVQESYEQYF

J gene: TRBJ1-5
clone size: few
V gene: TRBV20-1
D gene: .
CDR3 DNA: TGCAGTGCTAGTCAACCGGGGTATAGCAATCAGCCCCAGCATTTT
CDR3 protein: CSASQPGYSNQPQHF

J gene: TRBJ2-3
clone size: few
V gene: TRBV18
D gene: TRBD2
CDR3 DNA: TGTGCCAGCTCACCACGAGGCGGGAGGGCCACAGATACGCAGTATTTT
CDR3 protein: CASSPRGGRATDTQYF

J gene: TRBJ2-2
clone size: many
V gene: TRBV6-5
D gene: .
CDR3 DNA: TGTGCCAGCACTTCGGACACCGGGGAGCTGTTTTTT
CDR3 protein: CASTSDTGELFF